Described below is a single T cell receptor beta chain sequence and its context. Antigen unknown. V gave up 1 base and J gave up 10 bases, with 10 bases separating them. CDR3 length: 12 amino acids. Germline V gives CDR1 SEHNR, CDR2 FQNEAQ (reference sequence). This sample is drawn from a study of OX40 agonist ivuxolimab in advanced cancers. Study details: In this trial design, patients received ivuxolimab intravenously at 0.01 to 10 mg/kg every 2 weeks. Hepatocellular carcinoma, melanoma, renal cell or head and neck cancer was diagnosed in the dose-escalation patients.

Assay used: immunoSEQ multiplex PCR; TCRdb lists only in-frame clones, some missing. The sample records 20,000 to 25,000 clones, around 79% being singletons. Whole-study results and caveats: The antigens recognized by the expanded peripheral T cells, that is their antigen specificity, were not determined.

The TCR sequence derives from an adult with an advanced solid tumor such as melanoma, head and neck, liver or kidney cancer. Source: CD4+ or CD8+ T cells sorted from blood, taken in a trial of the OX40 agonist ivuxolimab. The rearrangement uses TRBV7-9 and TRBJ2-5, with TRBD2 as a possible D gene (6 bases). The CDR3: CASSLVSGDQYF. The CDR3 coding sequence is TGTGCCAGCAGCTTAGTATCGGGGGACCAGTACTTC.